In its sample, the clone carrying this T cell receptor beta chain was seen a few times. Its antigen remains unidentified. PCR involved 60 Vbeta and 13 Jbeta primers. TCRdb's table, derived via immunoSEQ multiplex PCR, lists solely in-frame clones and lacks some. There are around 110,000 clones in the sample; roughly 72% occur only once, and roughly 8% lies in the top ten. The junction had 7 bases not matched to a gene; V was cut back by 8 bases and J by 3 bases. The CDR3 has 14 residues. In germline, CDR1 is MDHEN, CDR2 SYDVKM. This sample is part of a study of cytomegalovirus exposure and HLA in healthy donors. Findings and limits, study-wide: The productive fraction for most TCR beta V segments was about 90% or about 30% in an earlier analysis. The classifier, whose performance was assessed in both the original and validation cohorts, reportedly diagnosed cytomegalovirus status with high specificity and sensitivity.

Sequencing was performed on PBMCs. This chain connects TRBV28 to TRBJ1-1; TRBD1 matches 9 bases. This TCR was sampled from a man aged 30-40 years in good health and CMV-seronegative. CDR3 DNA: TGTGCCAGCTTGGGGACAGGGAGAGACACTGAAGCTTTCTTT. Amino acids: CASLGTGRDTEAFF.